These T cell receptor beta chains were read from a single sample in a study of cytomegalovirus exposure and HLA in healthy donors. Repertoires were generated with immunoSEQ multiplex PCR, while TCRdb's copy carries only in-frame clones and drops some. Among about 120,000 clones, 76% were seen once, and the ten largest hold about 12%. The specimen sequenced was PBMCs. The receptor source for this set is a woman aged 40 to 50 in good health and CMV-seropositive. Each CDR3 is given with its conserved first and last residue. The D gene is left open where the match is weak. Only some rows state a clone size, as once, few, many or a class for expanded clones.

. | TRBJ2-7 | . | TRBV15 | TGTGCCACCAGCAGAGGGACAGTGGCTAGGGCCGAGCAGTACTTC | CATSRGTVARAEQYF
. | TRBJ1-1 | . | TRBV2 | TGTGCCAGCAGTGAAGCGGTCGGGAGTTCTCGAGCTTTCTTT | CASSEAVGSSRAFF
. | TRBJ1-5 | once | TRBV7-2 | TGTGCCAGCAGCCTAGACGGTGGCAGGGGAGATTTCCAGCCCCAGCATTTT | CASSLDGGRGDFQPQHF
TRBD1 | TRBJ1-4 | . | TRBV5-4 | TGTGCCAGCAGCATAGAGACAGGGACTAATGAAAAACTGTTTTTT | CASSIETGTNEKLFF
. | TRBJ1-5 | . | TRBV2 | TGTGCCAGCAGCGAAAGGACAGATGATCAGCCCCAGCATTTT | CASSERTDDQPQHF
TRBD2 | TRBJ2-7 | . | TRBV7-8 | TGTGCCAGCAGCATGACTAGCGGGGGGAACTACGAGCAGTACTTC | CASSMTSGGNYEQYF
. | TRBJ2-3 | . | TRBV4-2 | TGTGCCAGCAGCCAAGCCGGTCGAGGTTTCTCGACAGATACGCAGTATTTT | CASSQAGRGFSTDTQYF
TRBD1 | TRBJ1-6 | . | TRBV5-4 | TGTGCCAGCAGCACCCCCGGGACAGGGTTTAATTCACCCCTCCACTTT | CASSTPGTGFNSPLHF
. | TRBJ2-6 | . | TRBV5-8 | TGTGCCAGCAGCTCAGGGGTCAGCTCTGGGGCCAACGTCCTGACTTTC | CASSSGVSSGANVLTF
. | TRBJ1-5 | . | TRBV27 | TGTGCCAGCACCGCGAGCCCAGGACTCAATCAGCCCCAGCATTTT | CASTASPGLNQPQHF
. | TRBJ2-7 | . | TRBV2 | TGTGCCAGCAGTGATCCCCGCAGCTCCTACGAGCAGTACTTC | CASSDPRSSYEQYF
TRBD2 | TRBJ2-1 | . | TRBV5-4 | TGTGCCAGCAGCTTGTCTAGCGGGGACTACAATGAGCAGTTCTTC | CASSLSSGDYNEQFF
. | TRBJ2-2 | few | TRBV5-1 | TGCGCCAGCAGCTTACAACAGGGCACCGGGGAGCTGTTTTTT | CASSLQQGTGELFF
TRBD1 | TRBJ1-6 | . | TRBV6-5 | TGTGCCAGCAGCCCCCAGGGACAGCAAAATTCACCCCTCCACTTT | CASSPQGQQNSPLHF
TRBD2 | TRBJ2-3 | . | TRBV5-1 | TGCGCCAGCAGCTTCAGCGGGGGGGCCTCAGATACGCAGTATTTT | CASSFSGGASDTQYF
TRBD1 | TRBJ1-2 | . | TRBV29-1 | TGCAGCGAGACAGGGGGCGATGGTTCTGGCTACACCTTC | CSETGGDGSGYTF
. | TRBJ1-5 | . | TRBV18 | TGTGCCAGCTCACCAGGGGCGGATCAGCCCCAGCATTTT | CASSPGADQPQHF
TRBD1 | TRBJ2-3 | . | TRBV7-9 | TGTGCCAGCAGCTTAGCCGTGACAGGGGGCTTGAGCACAGATACGCAGTATTTT | CASSLAVTGGLSTDTQYF
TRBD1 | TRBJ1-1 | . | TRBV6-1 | TGTGCCAGCAGCGACAGGGGCGGGTTGGACACTGAAGCTTTCTTT | CASSDRGGLDTEAFF
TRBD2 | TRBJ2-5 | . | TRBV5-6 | TGTGCCAGCAGCTTGAGGGCTCTAAGCGGGGAAGAGACCCAGTACTTC | CASSLRALSGEETQYF
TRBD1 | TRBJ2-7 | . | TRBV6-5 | TGTGCCAGCAGTTACCTGGGACAGTCCTACGAGCAGTACTTC | CASSYLGQSYEQYF
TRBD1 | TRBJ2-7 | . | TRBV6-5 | TGTGCCAGCAGCCGGACAGGGACCTACGAGCAGTACTTC | CASSRTGTYEQYF
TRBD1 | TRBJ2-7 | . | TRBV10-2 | TGCGCCAGCGGAGGACAGGGGCTCCACGAGCAGTACTTC | CASGGQGLHEQYF
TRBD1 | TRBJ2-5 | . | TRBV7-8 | TGTGCCAGCAGCTCGAGGACAGGCCAAGAGACCCAGTACTTC | CASSSRTGQETQYF
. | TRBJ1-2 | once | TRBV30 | TGTGCCTGGAGTTCAAGACACAGCTACACCTTC | CAWSSRHSYTF
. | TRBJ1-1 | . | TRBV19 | TGTGCCAGTAGTATTGCCCAGGGGCTGAACACTGAAGCTTTCTTT | CASSIAQGLNTEAFF
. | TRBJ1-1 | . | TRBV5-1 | TGCGCCAGCAGCCCGGACAAGGCGGGATCGGCTTTCTTT | CASSPDKAGSAFF
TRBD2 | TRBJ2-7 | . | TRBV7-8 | TGTGCCAGCAGCTTAGGCATCGGTACTAGCGTCCTCTACGAGCAGTACTTC | CASSLGIGTSVLYEQYF
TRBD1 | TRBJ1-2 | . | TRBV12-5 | TGTGCTAGTGCAGGGGGCGCGGGCTATGGCTACACCTTC | CASAGGAGYGYTF
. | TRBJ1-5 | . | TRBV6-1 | TGTGCCAGCAGGGAGGGGGGGGGTCAGCCCCAGCATTTT | CASREGGGQPQHF
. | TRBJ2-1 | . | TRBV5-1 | TGCGCCAGCAGCATAGGGGGAAACTCCTACAATGAGCAGTTCTTC | CASSIGGNSYNEQFF
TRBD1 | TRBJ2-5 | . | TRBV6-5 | TGTGCCAGCAGGTCCACAGGGGTCGGCGAGACCCAGTACTTC | CASRSTGVGETQYF
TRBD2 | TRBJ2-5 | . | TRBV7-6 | TGTGCCAGCAGCTTAAGCGGGGGGTACCAAGAGACCCAGTACTTC | CASSLSGGYQETQYF
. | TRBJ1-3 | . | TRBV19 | TGTGCCAGTAGTATTCGGGGCTCTGGAAACACCATATATTTT | CASSIRGSGNTIYF
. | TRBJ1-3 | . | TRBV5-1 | TGCGCCAGCAGCTTGGTCGGGTTAAGGGGTGGAAACACCATATATTTT | CASSLVGLRGGNTIYF
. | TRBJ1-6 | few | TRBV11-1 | TGTGCCAGCAGCTTTCGGGAAATGGAACCCCTCCACTTT | CASSFREMEPLHF
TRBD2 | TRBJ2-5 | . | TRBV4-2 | TGTGCCAGCAGCCAAGTAAGCGGGGGGGAAGAGACCCAGTACTTC | CASSQVSGGEETQYF
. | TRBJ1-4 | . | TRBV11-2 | TGTGCCAGCAGCGCAGGGTTGGCTAATGAAAAACTGTTTTTT | CASSAGLANEKLFF
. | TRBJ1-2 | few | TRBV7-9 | TGTGCCAGCAGCTTACTAAGGAGTCCGTTAGCTAACTATGGCTACACCTTC | CASSLLRSPLANYGYTF
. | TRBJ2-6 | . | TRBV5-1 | TGCGCCAGCAGCTTTGGAGGTGCTGGGGCCAACGTCCTGACTTTC | CASSFGGAGANVLTF
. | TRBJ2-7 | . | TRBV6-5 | TGTGCCAGCAGTTACTCTACAGGCGACTACGAGCAGTACTTC | CASSYSTGDYEQYF
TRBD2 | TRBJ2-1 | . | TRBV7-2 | TGTGCCAGCAGCTTACGGACTAGCGGGGGTCATGAGCAGTTCTTC | CASSLRTSGGHEQFF
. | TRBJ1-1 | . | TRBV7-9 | TGTGCCAGCCAATACGGGAACGTTGAAGCTTTCTTT | CASQYGNVEAFF
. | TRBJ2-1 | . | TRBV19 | TGTGCCAGTAGCCCCAGGGACAAAGGCTACAATGAGCAGTTCTTC | CASSPRDKGYNEQFF
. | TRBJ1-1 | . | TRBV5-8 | TGTGCCAGCAGCTTGGTAGTGAACACTGAAGCTTTCTTT | CASSLVVNTEAFF
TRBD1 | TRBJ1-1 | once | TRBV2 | TGTGCCAGCAGTTGGGACAGGATAAACACTGAAGCTTTCTTT | CASSWDRINTEAFF
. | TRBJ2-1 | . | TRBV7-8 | TGTGCCAGCAGCTTAGCGCATATCATCCGGGTGGCCTACAATGAGCAGTTCTTC | CASSLAHIIRVAYNEQFF
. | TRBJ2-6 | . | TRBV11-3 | TGTGCCAGCAGCCCTACCTCTGGGGCCAACGTCCTGACTTTC | CASSPTSGANVLTF
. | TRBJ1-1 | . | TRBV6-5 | TGTGCCAGCCATTTACAGGGTAACACTGAAGCTTTCTTT | CASHLQGNTEAFF
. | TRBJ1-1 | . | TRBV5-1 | TGCGCCAGCAGCCCAGGGGCGGGGGGCACTGAAGCTTTCTTT | CASSPGAGGTEAFF
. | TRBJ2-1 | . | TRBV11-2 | TGTGCCAGCAGCCGCCAACTGGGGGGTTCCTACAATGAGCAGTTCTTC | CASSRQLGGSYNEQFF
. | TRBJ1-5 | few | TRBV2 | TGTGCCAGCAGGGGGGGGGCATTTGGCAATCAGCCCCAGCATTTT | CASRGGAFGNQPQHF
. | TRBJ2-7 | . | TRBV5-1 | TGCGCCAGCAGCTACGGACAGACCTACGAGCAGTACTTC | CASSYGQTYEQYF
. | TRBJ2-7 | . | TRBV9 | TGTGCCAGCAGCGTATCCCAACTTGGCGAGCAGTACTTC | CASSVSQLGEQYF
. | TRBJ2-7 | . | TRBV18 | TGTGCCAGCTCACCACCCGGAGGGTACGAGCAGTACTTC | CASSPPGGYEQYF
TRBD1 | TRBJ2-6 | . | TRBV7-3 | TGTGCCAGCACCCCACAGGGGTCGAACTCTGGGGCCAACGTCCTGACTTTC | CASTPQGSNSGANVLTF
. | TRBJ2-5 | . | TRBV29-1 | TGCAGCGTTGGAATCGGTTTGGTACAAGAGACCCAGTACTTC | CSVGIGLVQETQYF
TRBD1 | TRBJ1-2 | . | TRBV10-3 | TGTGCCATGACAGGGGGCAATGGTTATGGCTACACCTTC | CAMTGGNGYGYTF
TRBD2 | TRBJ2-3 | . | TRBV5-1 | TGCGCCAGCAGCTTAGGGACTAAAGATACGCAGTATTTT | CASSLGTKDTQYF